The entry that follows covers one T cell receptor (beta chain) sequence. The sample originates from a study of cytomegalovirus exposure and HLA in healthy donors. V was trimmed by 6 bases and J by 1 base, leaving 13 bases between them. The germline V gene encodes CDR1 SNHLY and CDR2 FYNNEI. CDR3 length equals 15 residues. Data came from immunoSEQ multiplex PCR; TCRdb stores just in-frame clones and leaves some out. The sample lists more than 95,000 clones, roughly 95% seen once, with 1.7% in the top ten. This clonotype was sampled from a young man in good health and CMV-seronegative. The specimen was PBMCs. The chain combines TRBV2 with TRBJ1-5; no definite D call. The CDR3 DNA follows: TGTGCCAGCAGAGGCTCGGCAGGAAGCAATCAGCCCCAGCATTTT. The encoded protein is CASRGSAGSNQPQHF. The full variable domain, in which reference TRBV2 and TRBJ1-5 provide the parts outside the CDR3, is EPEVTQTPSHQVTQMGQEVILRCVPISNHLYFYWYRQILGQKVEFLVSFYNNEISEKSEIFDDQFSVERPDGSNFTLKIRSTKLEDSAMYFCASRGSAGSNQPQHFGDGTRLSIL.